This is a list of T cell receptor beta chains from one sample in a study of yellow fever vaccine responses in identical twins. TCRdb fed the RT-PCR reads into MiXCR, producing one record per CDR3 protein. The table lists hundreds of distinct CDR3 sequences, roughly 80% of them singletons. The sample was T cells from blood (PBMCs), unsorted or a sorted subset (not recorded which), taken before or after yellow fever vaccination (not recorded which). Every receptor here comes from a female donor who received the yellow fever vaccine. Each CDR3 is given with its conserved first and last residue. The D gene is left open where the match is weak. Where a row states a size, it is once, few, many or the class of an expanded clone; other rows omit it.

>TRBV15|NA|once|TRBJ2-1
CATSRQSGSPEEQFF
TGTGCCACCAGCAGGCAAAGCGGCTCCCCGGAGGAGCAGTTCTTC
>TRBV6-4|TRBD1|NA|TRBJ2-1
CASSGDSSYNEQFF
TGTGCCAGCAGTGGGGACAGCTCCTACAATGAGCAGTTCTTC
>TRBV21-1|NA|NA|TRBJ1-5
CASSKEAPDSNQPQHF
TGTGCCAGCAGCAAAGAGGCCCCCGATAGCAATCAGCCCCAGCATTTT
>TRBV13|NA|once|TRBJ2-3
CASSLLGVRVSTDTQYF
TGTGCCAGCAGCTTATTAGGCGTGCGGGTGAGCACAGATACGCAGTATTTT
>TRBV9|NA|NA|TRBJ2-5
CASSVGRNKETQYF
TGTGCCAGCAGCGTGGGACGGAATAAAGAGACCCAGTACTTC
>TRBV20-1|TRBD2|NA|TRBJ2-2
CSAKLAGDTGELFF
TGCAGTGCCAAACTAGCGGGGGACACCGGGGAGCTGTTTTTT
>TRBV4-3|NA|hyperexpanded|TRBJ1-1
CASSQEAEREAFF
TGCGCCAGCAGCCAAGAGGCAGAACGAGAAGCTTTCTTT
>TRBV20-1|NA|NA|TRBJ2-3
CSASPEGTDTQYF
TGCAGTGCTAGTCCGGAGGGGACAGATACGCAGTATTTT
>TRBV30|TRBD2|NA|TRBJ2-1
CAWIGGLAGGGEQFF
TGTGCCTGGATCGGGGGACTAGCGGGAGGAGGTGAGCAGTTCTTC
>TRBV10-1|NA|NA|TRBJ1-6
CASSEGRDASPLHF
TGCGCCAGCAGTGAGGGAAGGGATGCTTCACCCCTCCACTTT
>TRBV11-2|NA|NA|TRBJ1-3
CASSFQYRSGGNTIYF
TGTGCCAGCAGCTTTCAGTACAGGAGTGGTGGAAACACCATATATTTT
>TRBV7-3|NA|NA|TRBJ2-2
CASSLMGPTGELFF
TGTGCCAGCAGCTTAATGGGCCCTACCGGGGAGCTGTTTTTT
>TRBV6-5|NA|NA|TRBJ2-7
CASSYIGNSYEQYF
TGTGCCAGCAGTTACATCGGGAACTCCTACGAGCAGTACTTC
>TRBV11-3|NA|NA|TRBJ2-1
CASSLQAYNEQFF
TGTGCCAGCAGCTTACAAGCCTACAATGAGCAGTTCTTC
>TRBV6-5|NA|NA|TRBJ1-1
CASSYSSEAFF
TGTGCCAGCAGTTACTCCTCTGAAGCTTTCTTT
>TRBV30|NA|NA|TRBJ1-2
CAWSPWASAGYTF
TGTGCCTGGAGCCCTTGGGCCTCAGCTGGCTACACCTTC
>TRBV6-5|NA|NA|TRBJ1-1
CASSYSMGVRDEPEAFF
TGTGCCAGCAGTTACTCGATGGGTGTCAGGGACGAACCTGAAGCTTTCTTT
>TRBV9|NA|NA|TRBJ2-5
CASSGGDPQETQYF
TGTGCCAGCAGCGGGGGGGACCCTCAAGAGACCCAGTACTTC